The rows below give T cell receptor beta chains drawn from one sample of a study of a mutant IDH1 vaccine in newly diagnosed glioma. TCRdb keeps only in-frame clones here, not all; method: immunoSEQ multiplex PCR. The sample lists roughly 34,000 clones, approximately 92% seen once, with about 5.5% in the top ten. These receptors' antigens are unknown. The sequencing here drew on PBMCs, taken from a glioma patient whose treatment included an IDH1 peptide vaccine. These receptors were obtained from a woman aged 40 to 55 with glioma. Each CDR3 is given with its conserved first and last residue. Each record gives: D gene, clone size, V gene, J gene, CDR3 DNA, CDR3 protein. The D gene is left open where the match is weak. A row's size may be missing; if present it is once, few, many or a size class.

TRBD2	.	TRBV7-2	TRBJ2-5	TGTGCCAGCAGCCACGCGCGGACTAGCGAAGAGACCCAGTACTTC	CASSHARTSEETQYF
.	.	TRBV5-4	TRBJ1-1	TGTGCCAGCAGCCCACAGGGAGTGCCGAACACTGAAGCTTTCTTT	CASSPQGVPNTEAFF
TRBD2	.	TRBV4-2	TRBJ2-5	TGTGCCAGCAGCCAGGGGGCGCGGGAGGGCGAGACCCAGTACTTC	CASSQGAREGETQYF
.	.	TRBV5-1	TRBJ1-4	TGCGCCAGCAGCTTGGAATCAGGTTTTAATGAAAAACTGTTTTTT	CASSLESGFNEKLFF
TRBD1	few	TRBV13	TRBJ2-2	TGTGCCAGCAGCTTAGGCCAGGGGGCCGGGGAGCTGTTTTTT	CASSLGQGAGELFF
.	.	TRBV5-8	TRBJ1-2	TGTGCCAGCAGCTTGGACAGGGATGACGGCTACACCTTC	CASSLDRDDGYTF
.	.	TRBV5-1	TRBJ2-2	TGCGCCAGCAGCTTGGTGCCGGGTTCAAACACCGGGGAGCTGTTTTTT	CASSLVPGSNTGELFF
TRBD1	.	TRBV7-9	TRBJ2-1	TGTGCCAGCAGCGCTCCAGGGGGCAGAACCTACAATGAGCAGTTCTTC	CASSAPGGRTYNEQFF
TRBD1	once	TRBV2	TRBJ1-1	TGTGCCAGCAAGGGGACAGGGTCATATGAAGCTTTCTTT	CASKGTGSYEAFF
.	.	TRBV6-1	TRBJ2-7	TGTGCCAGCAGTGAAGCGAACGAGCAGTACTTC	CASSEANEQYF
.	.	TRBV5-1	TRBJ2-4	TGCGCCAGCAGCTTGGAATTGAGGGTAGGCAAAAACATTCAGTACTTC	CASSLELRVGKNIQYF
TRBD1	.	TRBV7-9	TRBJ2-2	TGTGCCAGCAGCCGACAGGGGGCGACCGGGGAGCTGTTTTTT	CASSRQGATGELFF
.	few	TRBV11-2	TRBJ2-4	TGTGCCAGCCACGAGGGGTTCAGAGGCAACATTCAGTACTTC	CASHEGFRGNIQYF
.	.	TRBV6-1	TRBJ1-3	TGTGCCAGCAGTGGGACACAGTCAAGCTCTGGAAACACCATATATTTT	CASSGTQSSSGNTIYF
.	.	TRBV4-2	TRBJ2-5	TGTGCCAGCAGCCCCATAGCGAACCCGTACCAAGAGACCCAGTACTTC	CASSPIANPYQETQYF
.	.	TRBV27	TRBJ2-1	TGTGCCAGCAGTCCCCGGGACGGCTCCTACAATGAGCAGTTCTTC	CASSPRDGSYNEQFF
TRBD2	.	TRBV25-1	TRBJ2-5	TGTGCCAGCAGTGAATACCCTAGCGGGGGATCCCAAGAGACCCAGTACTTC	CASSEYPSGGSQETQYF
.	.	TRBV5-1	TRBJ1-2	TGCGCCAGCAGCTTGGAAGGAGCGGGGGCGAGTGGCTACACCTTC	CASSLEGAGASGYTF
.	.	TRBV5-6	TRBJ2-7	TGTGCCAGCAGCTTGGATAACAGGGACGAGCAGTACTTC	CASSLDNRDEQYF
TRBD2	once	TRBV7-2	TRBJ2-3	TGTGCCAGCAGCGTACTAGCGGGGGTGGTAGATACGCAGTATTTT	CASSVLAGVVDTQYF
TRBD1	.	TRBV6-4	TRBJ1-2	TGTGCCAGCAGTGACTCGACAGGGGAGGGCTACACCTTC	CASSDSTGEGYTF
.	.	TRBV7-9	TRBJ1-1	TGTGCCAGCAGCCCGCCCCGGAACACTGAAGCTTTCTTT	CASSPPRNTEAFF
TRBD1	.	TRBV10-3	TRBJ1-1	TGTGCCATCAGTGAGTCGATGATCTCCCAAACCGGGACAGGGGCTGAAGCTTTCTTT	CAISESMISQTGTGAEAFF
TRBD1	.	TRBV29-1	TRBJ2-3	TGCAGCGCCCCGGACAGGGATATCACAGATACGCAGTATTTT	CSAPDRDITDTQYF
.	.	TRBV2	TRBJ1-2	TGTGCCAGCGGACGGGAAGGCCACTATGGCTACACCTTC	CASGREGHYGYTF
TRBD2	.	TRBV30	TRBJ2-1	TGTGCCTGCCGGGGACTAGCGGCCCGGTACAATGAGCAGTTCTTC	CACRGLAARYNEQFF
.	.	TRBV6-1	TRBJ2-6	TGTGCCAGCAGTGTACAGGGCCGGTCTGGGGCCAACGTCCTGACTTTC	CASSVQGRSGANVLTF
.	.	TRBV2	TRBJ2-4	TGTGCCAGCTCCCTAGCAGTTAACATTCAGTACTTC	CASSLAVNIQYF
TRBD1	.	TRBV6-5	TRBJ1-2	TGTGCCAGCAGTTACTCAGGGACAGAGGGCCGGGGCTACACCTTC	CASSYSGTEGRGYTF
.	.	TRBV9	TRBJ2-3	TGTGCCAGCAGCGTAGACCTAGTCGGGAGTACAGATACGCAGTATTTT	CASSVDLVGSTDTQYF
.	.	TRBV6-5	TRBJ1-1	TGTGCCAGCATCTCACCAGGGTTGAACACTGAAGCTTTCTTT	CASISPGLNTEAFF
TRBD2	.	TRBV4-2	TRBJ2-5	TGTGCCAGCAGCCAAGTGCCTAGCGGGACGCGGCAGACCCAGTACTTC	CASSQVPSGTRQTQYF
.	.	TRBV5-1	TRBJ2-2	TGCGCCAGCAGAACCGCGGACAGATCGACCGGGGAGCTGTTTTTT	CASRTADRSTGELFF
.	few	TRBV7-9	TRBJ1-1	TGTGCCAGCAGCTTAAGAGCTGAAGCTTTCTTT	CASSLRAEAFF
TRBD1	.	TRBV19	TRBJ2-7	TGTGCCAGTAGTATCTCTTCTGGACAGGGGGTTTCCGAGCAGTACTTC	CASSISSGQGVSEQYF
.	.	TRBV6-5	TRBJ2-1	TGTGCCAGCAGGGTCGTGGCGGCAGCCTACAATGAGCAGTTCTTC	CASRVVAAAYNEQFF
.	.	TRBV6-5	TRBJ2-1	TGTGCCAGCAGTTACTCTCGGGGTTTGGGCTACAATGAGCAGTTCTTC	CASSYSRGLGYNEQFF
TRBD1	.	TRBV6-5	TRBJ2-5	TGTGCCAGCAGCACGGACAGGGACAGGGAGACCCAGTACTTC	CASSTDRDRETQYF
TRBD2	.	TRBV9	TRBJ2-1	TGTGCCAGCAGCGAGCAGGGACTAGATTTCGATGAGCAGTTCTTC	CASSEQGLDFDEQFF
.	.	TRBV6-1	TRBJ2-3	TGTGCCAGCGGTCCACTCGCTGACACAGATACGCAGTATTTT	CASGPLADTDTQYF
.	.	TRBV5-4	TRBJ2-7	TGTGCCAGCAGCCCCCAGGATGCCCACGAGCAGTACTTC	CASSPQDAHEQYF